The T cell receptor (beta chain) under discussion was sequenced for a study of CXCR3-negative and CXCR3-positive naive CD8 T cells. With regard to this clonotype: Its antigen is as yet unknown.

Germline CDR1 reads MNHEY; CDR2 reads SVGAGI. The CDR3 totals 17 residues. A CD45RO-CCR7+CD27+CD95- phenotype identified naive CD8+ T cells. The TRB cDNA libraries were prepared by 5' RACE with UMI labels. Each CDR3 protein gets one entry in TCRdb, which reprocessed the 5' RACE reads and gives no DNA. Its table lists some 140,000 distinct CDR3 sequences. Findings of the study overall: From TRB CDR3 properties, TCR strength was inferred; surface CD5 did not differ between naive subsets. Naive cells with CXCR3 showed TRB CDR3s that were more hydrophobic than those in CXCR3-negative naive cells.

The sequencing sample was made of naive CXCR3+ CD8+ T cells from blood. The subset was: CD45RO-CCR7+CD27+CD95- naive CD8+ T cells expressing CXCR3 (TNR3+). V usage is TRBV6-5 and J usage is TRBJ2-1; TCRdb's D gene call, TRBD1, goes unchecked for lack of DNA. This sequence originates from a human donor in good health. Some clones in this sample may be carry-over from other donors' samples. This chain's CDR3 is CASSYRQPGQGYNEQFF.